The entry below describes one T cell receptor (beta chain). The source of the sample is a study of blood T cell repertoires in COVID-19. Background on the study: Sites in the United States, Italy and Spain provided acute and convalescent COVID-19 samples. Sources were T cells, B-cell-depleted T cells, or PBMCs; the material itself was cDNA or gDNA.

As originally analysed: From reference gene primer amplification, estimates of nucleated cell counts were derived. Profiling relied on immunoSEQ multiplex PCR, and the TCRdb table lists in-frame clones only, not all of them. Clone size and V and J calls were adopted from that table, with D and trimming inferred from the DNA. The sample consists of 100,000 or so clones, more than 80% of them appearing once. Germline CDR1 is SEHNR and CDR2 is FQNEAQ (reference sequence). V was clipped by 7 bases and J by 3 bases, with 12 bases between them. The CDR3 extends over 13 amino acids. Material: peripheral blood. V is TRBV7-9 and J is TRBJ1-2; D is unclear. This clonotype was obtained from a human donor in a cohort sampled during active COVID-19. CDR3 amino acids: CASTEVVDYGYTF. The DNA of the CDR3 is TGTGCCAGCACCGAGGTGGTGGACTATGGCTACACCTTC.